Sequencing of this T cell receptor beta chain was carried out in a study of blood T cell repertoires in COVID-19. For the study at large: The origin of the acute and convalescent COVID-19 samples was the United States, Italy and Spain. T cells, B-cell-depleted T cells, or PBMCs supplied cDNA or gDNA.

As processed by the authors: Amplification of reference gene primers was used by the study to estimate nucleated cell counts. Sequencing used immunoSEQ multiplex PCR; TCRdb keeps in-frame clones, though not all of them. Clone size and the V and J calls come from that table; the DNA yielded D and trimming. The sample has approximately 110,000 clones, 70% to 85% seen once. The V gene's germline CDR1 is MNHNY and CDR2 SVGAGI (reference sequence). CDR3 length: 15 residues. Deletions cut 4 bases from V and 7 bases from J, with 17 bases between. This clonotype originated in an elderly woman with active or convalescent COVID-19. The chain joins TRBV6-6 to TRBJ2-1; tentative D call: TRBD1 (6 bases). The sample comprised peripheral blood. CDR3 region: CASSSPGSRGNEQFF. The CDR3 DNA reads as TGTGCCAGCAGTTCCCCGGGGTCAAGGGGGAATGAGCAGTTCTTC.